A selection of T cell receptor beta chains follows, all from one sample in a study of control samples from healthy donors and cancer patients. The repertoire was sequenced with immunoSEQ multiplex PCR; TCRdb's copy has only in-frame clones and lacks some. The repertoire holds about 120,000 clones, with over 90% as singletons. Sequencing was carried out using blood. The receptors come from a man in his thirties or forties in good health. Both conserved end residues are part of each CDR3. Fields, in order: V gene, J gene, D gene, CDR3 protein. A D gene is named only where the DNA matches it firmly.

v_call: TRBV18
j_call: TRBJ1-6
d_call: TRBD1
cdr3_aa: CASSPGQGRSSPLHF

v_call: TRBV6-5
j_call: TRBJ1-5
d_call: .
cdr3_aa: CASSTGDRSQPQHF

v_call: TRBV28
j_call: TRBJ2-1
d_call: TRBD2
cdr3_aa: CASSLYPFVGRETRNEQFF

v_call: TRBV6-5
j_call: TRBJ2-1
d_call: TRBD2
cdr3_aa: CASSPGGGYNEQFF

v_call: TRBV12-3/TRBV12-4
j_call: TRBJ1-1
d_call: .
cdr3_aa: CASSLDTYSFF

v_call: TRBV6-4
j_call: TRBJ2-3
d_call: TRBD1
cdr3_aa: CASRQGDTQYF

v_call: TRBV5-1
j_call: TRBJ1-1
d_call: .
cdr3_aa: CASMPRQIGTEAFF

v_call: TRBV28
j_call: TRBJ2-5
d_call: .
cdr3_aa: CASSLSQETQYF

v_call: TRBV5-1
j_call: TRBJ2-5
d_call: TRBD1
cdr3_aa: CASSLALGQGMQTQYF

v_call: TRBV18
j_call: TRBJ2-1
d_call: .
cdr3_aa: CASSLEARPSEEQFF

v_call: TRBV6-5
j_call: TRBJ2-5
d_call: .
cdr3_aa: CASRDSGNQETQYF

v_call: TRBV7-9
j_call: TRBJ2-6
d_call: TRBD2
cdr3_aa: CASSPSSGGLGANVLTF

v_call: TRBV11-2
j_call: TRBJ2-3
d_call: .
cdr3_aa: CASSSVGTDTQYF

v_call: TRBV6-6
j_call: TRBJ1-1
d_call: .
cdr3_aa: CASSYSKGQGGEAFF

v_call: TRBV5-4
j_call: TRBJ1-2
d_call: .
cdr3_aa: CASSGGGGTLGYTF

v_call: TRBV11-2
j_call: TRBJ2-7
d_call: .
cdr3_aa: CASSLDGWGNEQYF

v_call: TRBV19
j_call: TRBJ1-1
d_call: .
cdr3_aa: CASSKYRAGNPEAFF

v_call: TRBV6-5
j_call: TRBJ2-1
d_call: TRBD2
cdr3_aa: CASRPGLADNEQFF

v_call: TRBV11-2
j_call: TRBJ1-4
d_call: .
cdr3_aa: CASSLVGVGIANILFF

v_call: TRBV19
j_call: TRBJ1-1
d_call: .
cdr3_aa: CASTSEGSWVAFF

v_call: TRBV3-1/TRBV3-2
j_call: TRBJ2-7
d_call: TRBD2
cdr3_aa: CASSLVAGDYEQYF

v_call: TRBV3-1/TRBV3-2
j_call: TRBJ2-2
d_call: .
cdr3_aa: CASSQEQAPGELFF

v_call: TRBV13
j_call: TRBJ1-6
d_call: .
cdr3_aa: CASSSSGAGASYNSPLHF

v_call: TRBV7-9
j_call: TRBJ1-2
d_call: .
cdr3_aa: CASSRPAGRNGYTF

v_call: TRBV6-5
j_call: TRBJ2-5
d_call: .
cdr3_aa: CASSTRTAQETQYF

v_call: TRBV4-1
j_call: TRBJ2-5
d_call: TRBD1
cdr3_aa: CASSLQGAQETQYF

v_call: TRBV6-6
j_call: TRBJ2-3
d_call: TRBD2
cdr3_aa: CASKVAGGPTDTQYF